Below are 22 T cell receptor beta chains sequenced from a single sample in a study of blood T cells in healthy people across ages (dated by TCRdb to the mid-2010s). Libraries were made using 5' RACE. Instrument on record: Illumina HiSeq 2500. The second PCR ran for roughly 6 to 11 cycles and used a J-beta primer mix along with a sample-barcoded 5' primer. TCRdb took the public reads, trimmed them with fastp at Q25, ran MiXCR for clone calling and kept in-frame beta chains. Rows are combined by CDR3 protein, so each entry shows the most common genes and DNA. This sample has 600,000 to 850,000 distinct CDR3 sequences in its table, and 25% of those were observed once. The biggest ten clones account for under 10% of the sample. These data are also associated with another study on T cells of mothers and their children.

Sequencing was performed on blood. These receptors were collected from a boy between 10 and 17 years old in good health.

The chain joins TRBV14 to TRBJ1-2; D gene uncertain. CDR1 is SGHDN, CDR2 FVKESK, per germline. This CDR3 spans 15 amino acids. V lost 0 bases, J lost 2 bases, and 10 bases lay in between. The CDR3 coding sequence is TGTGCCAGCAGCCAAGAGACTGACATGAACTATGGCTACACCTTC. Translation gives CASSQETDMNYGYTF.

The table lists this clonotype with a few counts. This chain links TRBV5-1 with TRBJ2-2; either TRBD1 or TRBD2 may supply D (5 bases each). CDR3 length: 14 amino acids. The V end was cut by 2 bases, the J end by 3 bases, with 8 bases between. Looked up from germline, CDR1 is SGHRS and CDR2 is YFSETQ. The DNA for the CDR3 is TGCGCCAGCAGCTTCATGGGGGACACCGGGGAGCTGTTTTTT. Amino acids: CASSFMGDTGELFF.

This clonotype was seen a few times. The chain is built from TRBV6-2 or TRBV6-3 and TRBJ2-7; possible D gene TRBD1, 6 bases. CDR1 is MNHEY, CDR2 SVGEGT, per germline. V dropped 4 bases and J dropped 4 bases, with 26 bases sitting between them. The CDR3 consists of 18 residues. This CDR3 reads CASSSSIPTGLGLYEQYF. CDR3 in DNA: TGTGCCAGCAGTTCCTCCATACCCACAGGGTTGGGGCTTTACGAGCAGTACTTC.

This clonotype occurred a few times. The V and J genes are TRBV12-3 or TRBV12-4 and TRBJ1-6, with 10 positions matching TRBD1. Unmatched junction bases numbered 4, after V lost 7 bases and J lost 7 bases. The CDR3 totals 14 residues. CDR3: CASTMTGGNSPLHF. CDR3 bases: TGTGCCAGCACGATGACAGGGGGCAATTCACCCCTCCACTTT.

The chain's CDR3 is CASPLASNEQFF. The CDR3 DNA reads TGTGCCAGCCCACTAGCGAGCAATGAGCAGTTCTTC. The chain combines TRBV2 with TRBJ2-1; 7 nucleotides line up with TRBD2. V dropped 8 bases and J dropped 6; count of bases not matched to a gene: 4. The CDR3 consists of 12 residues. Germline CDR1 reads SNHLY; CDR2 reads FYNNEI.

In its sample, this clonotype was seen a few times. The V call is TRBV10-3, the J call TRBJ2-2; D uncertain. The germline V and J ends were trimmed by 2 bases and 6 bases, with 7 bases remaining between them. Germline V lookup: CDR1 ENHRY, CDR2 SYGVKD. The length of the CDR3 is 13 residues. CDR3 in amino acids: CAISEAVPGELFF. In DNA, the CDR3 is TGTGCCATCAGTGAGGCGGTTCCCGGGGAGCTGTTTTTT.

The chain links TRBV4-2 to TRBJ2-7; no reliable D call. The CDR3 runs 12 residues. The V end was cut by 0 bases, the J end by 6 bases, with 6 bases between. From germline, CDR1 is LGHNA and CDR2 YNFKEQ. The CDR3 region is CASSQDLREQYF. For the CDR3, the DNA is TGTGCCAGCAGCCAAGATCTACGCGAGCAGTACTTC.

This clonotype has more than one count but fewer than ten. V usage is TRBV19 and J usage is TRBJ2-7, with D maybe TRBD1 (5 bases). CDR3 length equals 15 residues. Germline V gene lookup returns CDR1 LNHDA and CDR2 SQIVND (reference sequence). V was clipped by 3 bases and J by 0 bases, with 12 bases between them. In DNA, the CDR3 is TGTGCCAGTAGTATCGGCCAGGGTCTCTCCTACGAGCAGTACTTC. Residues: CASSIGQGLSYEQYF.

J is TRBJ2-5 and V is TRBV29-1; TRBD2 might be the D (6 bases). V dropped 3 bases and J dropped 1 base, with 9 bases sitting between them. The germline gives CDR1 SQVTM, CDR2 ANQGSEA. This CDR3 has 13 amino acids. The CDR3 loop is CSVDLAPQETQYF. The CDR3 DNA is TGCAGCGTTGACCTAGCGCCCCAAGAGACCCAGTACTTC.

This clonotype was detected only a few times. V is TRBV7-2 and J is TRBJ1-4; 8 nucleotides line up with TRBD1. The V and J ends lost 3 bases and 7 bases, in that order; junction bases with no gene match: 4. CDR3 length: 14 residues. CDR1 and CDR2 from the germline V gene are SGHTA and FQGNSA. As DNA, the CDR3 is TGTGCCAGCAGCTTGGACAGGGAGATTGAAAAACTGTTTTTT. Its translation is CASSLDREIEKLFF.

This clonotype has more than one count but fewer than ten. V gene TRBV25-1 combines with J gene TRBJ1-4, with D uncertain. The V and J ends lost 3 bases and 0 bases respectively, with 8 bases between them. This CDR3 is built from 15 residues. Germline V gene sequence: CDR1 MGHDK, CDR2 SYGVNS. In nucleotides, the CDR3 is TGTGCCAGCAGTGATTGGGAGTCAACTAATGAAAAACTGTTTTTT. This codes for CASSDWESTNEKLFF.

The chain has TRBV29-1 and TRBJ1-2; possible D gene TRBD1, 6 bases. CDR1 is SQVTM and CDR2 is ANQGSEA in the germline V gene. The CDR3 is made up of 16 amino acids. With 0 bases removed from V and 8 bases from J, the gap between germline ends came to 22 bases. In nucleotides, the CDR3 is TGCAGCGTTGAAGATCTTCATATAGTGGGGGCGCAAGGCTACACCTTC. This gives the protein CSVEDLHIVGAQGYTF.

This clonotype has a count of ten or more. The J gene is TRBJ2-1, the V gene TRBV4-2, with 9 bases that match TRBD2. This CDR3 spans 17 amino acids. Germline CDR1 reads LGHNA; CDR2 reads YNFKEQ. The trim removed 0 bases at V and 3 bases at J, leaving 6 bases unmatched. In DNA form, the CDR3 reads TGTGCCAGCAGCCAAGATCTTAGCGGGGGCCTCTACAATGAGCAGTTCTTC. Translating it yields CASSQDLSGGLYNEQFF.

The chain combines TRBV20-1 with TRBJ2-7; TRBD2 aligns across 9 bases. The germline V gene encodes CDR1 DFQATT and CDR2 SNEGSKA (reference sequence). The CDR3 contains 13 residues. J was trimmed by 4 bases and V by 1 base; bases with no gene match: 2. The CDR3 DNA follows: TGCAGTGCTAGAGTAGCGGGAGAATACGAGCAGTACTTC. This translates into CSARVAGEYEQYF.

Worth noting for this clonotype: Sequence at one end of the junction differs from germline and may be a read error. The genes are TRBV29-1 and TRBJ2-5; 7 nucleotides line up with TRBD1. The CDR3 length is 12 residues. CDR1 is SQVTM, CDR2 ANQGSEA, per germline. The CDR3 sequence is CSGGTAEETLYF. The CDR3 DNA is TGCAGCGGGGGGACAGCAGAAGAGACCCTGTACTTC.

The chain recombines TRBV5-1 with TRBJ1-4, with D tentatively TRBD1 (6 bases). Between the trimmed V and J ends, which lost 2 bases and 5 bases, there was a span of 13 bases. The CDR3 runs to 15 residues. Germline CDR1 SGHRS, CDR2 YFSETQ. CDR3 sequence reads: CASSFSTGLNEKLFF. CDR3 nucleotides: TGCGCCAGCAGCTTCTCGACAGGACTGAATGAAAAACTGTTTTTT.

This clonotype was counted a few times. This chain connects TRBV5-5 to TRBJ2-1; D may be TRBD2 (5 bases). This CDR3 region has 13 residues. V lost 4 bases and J 4 bases, leaving 9 bases between the germline ends. Germline V gives CDR1 SGHKS, CDR2 YYEKEE (reference sequence). The CDR3 is CASSPWEYNEQFF. CDR3 DNA sequence: TGTGCCAGCAGCCCCTGGGAGTACAATGAGCAGTTCTTC.

This clonotype was seen more than once but under ten times. The rearrangement links TRBV3-1 to TRBJ2-5; no clear D gene. The DNA end lines up better with TRBJ2-1; the J call may be wrong. This CDR3 region has 13 residues. Germline lookup yields CDR1 LGHDT and CDR2 YNNKEL (reference sequence). The CDR3 DNA sequence: TGTGCCAGCAGCCAAGACAGGATCAATGAGCAGTTCTTC. Protein: CASSQDRINEQFF.

This clonotype has just a few counts. This chain links TRBV5-1 with TRBJ2-5; 7 bases match TRBD1. J lost 1 base, V lost 4 bases, and 7 bases had no gene match. The CDR3 extends over 15 amino acids. Germline CDR1 is SGHRS and CDR2 is YFSETQ. This CDR3 reads CASSSDGTAQETQYF. The CDR3 nucleotides are TGCGCCAGCAGCAGCGACGGGACAGCCCAAGAGACCCAGTACTTC. The full variable domain, rest sourced from reference TRBV5-1 and TRBJ2-5, is KAGVTQTPRYLIKTRGQQVTLSCSPISGHRSVSWYQQTPGQGLQFLFEYFSETQRNKGNFPGRFSGRQFSNSRSEMNVSTLELGDSALYLCASSSDGTAQETQYFGPGTRLLVL.

The V gene is TRBV7-9, the J gene TRBJ2-1, with 9 bases lining up with TRBD1. CDR3 length: 15 amino acids. Germline trimming cut 4 bases from V and 9 bases from J; bases unmatched to any gene: 10. Per germline, CDR1 SEHNR and CDR2 FQNEAQ (reference sequence). The CDR3 sequence is CASSSNGQGFSEQFF. CDR3 coding DNA: TGTGCCAGCAGCTCCAATGGACAGGGGTTTAGTGAGCAGTTCTTC.

This clonotype occurred a few times. In DNA, the CDR3 is TGTGCCAGCAGCTCATTTTCAGCCCTGGCCAAAAACATTCAGTACTTC. This translates into CASSSFSALAKNIQYF. V usage is TRBV7-9 and J usage is TRBJ2-4; the D is unclear. V was pared by 4 bases and J by 1 base, with 14 bases between. The CDR3 loop spans 16 amino acids. Per the germline V gene, CDR1 is SEHNR and CDR2 is FQNEAQ (reference sequence).

The table lists this clonotype with many counts. This chain connects TRBV2 to TRBJ1-6; D is unclear. V lost 1 base and J 10 bases, leaving 11 bases between the germline ends. CDR3 length equals 14 residues. Germline V gene data show CDR1 as SNHLY and CDR2 as FYNNEI. The DNA for the CDR3 is TGTGCCAGCAGTGAAGGGGAGACCGGGTCACCCCTCCACTTT. It specifies CASSEGETGSPLHF.